Listed below are T cell receptor beta chains from one sample, sequenced in a study of identical twins. TCRdb reprocessed the 5' RACE reads with MiXCR, giving one entry per CDR3 protein. Seen here are 500,000 to 700,000 distinct CDR3 sequences, about 7% observed once, and the top ten hold 1.5% to 2%. The sample was also linked to a second study, of yellow fever vaccine responses in identical twins.

Sequencing was performed on PBMCs. The source of these receptors is a woman under 30 in good health. The CDR3 runs from the conserved cysteine through the conserved F or W. D genes are given only for firm matches. Rows give clone size only sometimes, using once, few, many, or a class for an expanded clone.

D: NA; V: TRBV6-5; size: few; J: TRBJ1-1; CDR3: CASSFPGQGKGLDTEAFF; DNA: TGTGCCAGCAGTTTCCCGGGGCAAGGAAAGGGACTGGACACTGAAGCTTTCTTT
D: NA; V: TRBV13; size: NA; J: TRBJ1-6; CDR3: CASSYRQYNSPLHF; DNA: TGTGCCAGCAGCTATCGACAGTATAATTCACCCCTCCACTTT
D: NA; V: TRBV10-1; size: NA; J: TRBJ2-2; CDR3: CASSPFRAGTNTGELFF; DNA: TGCGCCAGCAGTCCCTTCAGGGCTGGGACGAACACCGGGGAGCTGTTTTTT
D: NA; V: TRBV5-1; size: NA; J: TRBJ1-1; CDR3: CASGPLGGTEAFF; DNA: TGCGCCAGCGGTCCGTTGGGGGGCACTGAAGCTTTCTTT
D: TRBD1; V: TRBV7-6; size: few; J: TRBJ1-6; CDR3: CASSLATGTGAISPLHF; DNA: TGTGCCAGCAGCTTAGCCACCGGGACAGGGGCTATTTCACCCCTCCACTTT
D: NA; V: TRBV24-1; size: many; J: TRBJ2-3; CDR3: CATSAGDTQYF; DNA: TGTGCCACCAGTGCAGGGGATACGCAGTATTTT
D: NA; V: TRBV12-3/TRBV12-4; size: NA; J: TRBJ2-5; CDR3: CASSSDENQETQYF; DNA: TGTGCCAGCAGTTCGGACGAGAACCAAGAGACCCAGTACTTC
D: TRBD2; V: TRBV5-5; size: NA; J: TRBJ2-1; CDR3: CASSFLAGGKDEQFF; DNA: TGTGCCAGCAGCTTCCTAGCGGGAGGGAAGGATGAGCAGTTCTTC
D: NA; V: TRBV10-3; size: NA; J: TRBJ2-2; CDR3: CAISVGQGVVTGELFF; DNA: TGTGCCATCAGTGTCGGACAAGGGGTGGTCACCGGGGAGCTGTTTTTT
D: NA; V: TRBV7-2; size: many; J: TRBJ1-5; CDR3: CASSLTGFQPQHF; DNA: TGTGCCAGCAGCTTAACTGGGTTTCAGCCCCAGCATTTT
D: TRBD2; V: TRBV2; size: many; J: TRBJ2-1; CDR3: CASKGVAGDEQFF; DNA: TGTGCCAGCAAGGGGGTAGCGGGAGATGAGCAGTTCTTC
D: NA; V: TRBV24-1; size: few; J: TRBJ2-1; CDR3: CATSDSTYNEQFF; DNA: TGTGCCACCAGTGATTCGACCTACAATGAGCAGTTCTTC
D: TRBD2; V: TRBV27; size: NA; J: TRBJ2-7; CDR3: CASSPTTSGRVSSYEQYF; DNA: TGTGCCAGCAGTCCTACGACTAGCGGGAGGGTAAGCTCCTACGAGCAGTACTTC
D: TRBD2; V: TRBV4-1; size: many; J: TRBJ2-1; CDR3: CASSQALAGVNEQFF; DNA: TGCGCCAGCAGCCAAGCTCTAGCGGGAGTCAATGAGCAGTTCTTC
D: NA; V: TRBV5-1; size: many; J: TRBJ1-1; CDR3: CASSLELGGMNTEAFF; DNA: TGCGCCAGCAGCTTGGAGTTAGGGGGTATGAACACTGAAGCTTTCTTT
D: TRBD2; V: TRBV7-2; size: few; J: TRBJ2-7; CDR3: CASSPEPLAEPNEQYF; DNA: TGTGCCAGCAGCCCGGAGCCTCTAGCGGAGCCCAACGAGCAGTACTTC
D: NA; V: TRBV4-1; size: many; J: TRBJ2-7; CDR3: CASSQERATSYEQYF; DNA: TGCGCCAGCAGCCAAGAACGCGCCACCTCCTACGAGCAGTACTTC
D: NA; V: TRBV7-9; size: few; J: TRBJ2-3; CDR3: CASSYSLGATDTQYF; DNA: TGTGCCAGCAGCTACTCCCTGGGGGCCACAGATACGCAGTATTTT
D: TRBD1; V: TRBV24-1; size: few; J: TRBJ1-5; CDR3: CATSESGTGVNQPQHF; DNA: TGTGCCACCAGTGAATCCGGGACAGGGGTCAATCAGCCCCAGCATTTT
D: NA; V: TRBV7-9; size: many; J: TRBJ1-5; CDR3: CASSEARLSNQPQHF; DNA: TGTGCCAGCAGTGAGGCCAGACTAAGCAATCAGCCCCAGCATTTT
D: TRBD1; V: TRBV20-1; size: many; J: TRBJ2-1; CDR3: CSARDRLQGARDEQFF; DNA: TGCAGTGCTAGAGATCGGTTACAGGGGGCACGGGATGAGCAGTTCTTC
D: NA; V: TRBV11-2; size: few; J: TRBJ2-3; CDR3: CASSSHGGPPDTQYF; DNA: TGTGCCAGCAGCTCACACGGGGGGCCCCCAGATACGCAGTATTTT
D: NA; V: TRBV11-2; size: few; J: TRBJ2-7; CDR3: CASSLAGLAPYEQYF; DNA: TGTGCCAGCAGCTTAGCAGGACTTGCACCCTACGAGCAGTACTTC
D: TRBD2; V: TRBV5-1; size: many; J: TRBJ2-1; CDR3: CASSLLVASGYNEQFF; DNA: TGCGCCAGCAGCTTGTTGGTGGCTAGCGGATACAATGAGCAGTTCTTC
D: NA; V: TRBV20-1; size: few; J: TRBJ2-2; CDR3: CSAPKTGATGELFF; DNA: TGCAGTGCTCCGAAGACAGGAGCGACCGGGGAGCTGTTTTTT
D: NA; V: TRBV5-5; size: few; J: TRBJ1-2; CDR3: CASSDGPTSYGYTF; DNA: TGTGCCAGCAGTGACGGACCAACTAGTTATGGCTACACCTTC
D: TRBD2; V: TRBV29-1; size: NA; J: TRBJ2-7; CDR3: CSVVGTSYSEQYF; DNA: TGCAGCGTTGTGGGGACTAGTTATAGCGAGCAGTACTTC
D: TRBD2; V: TRBV3-1; size: NA; J: TRBJ2-3; CDR3: CASSNSGSADTQYF; DNA: TGTGCCAGCAGTAACAGCGGGAGCGCAGATACGCAGTATTTT
D: NA; V: TRBV4-1; size: few; J: TRBJ2-7; CDR3: CASSQLGLLYEQYF; DNA: TGCGCCAGCAGCCAACTGGGACTTTTGTACGAGCAGTACTTC
D: NA; V: TRBV12-3/TRBV12-4; size: NA; J: TRBJ2-2; CDR3: CTCCLAWGRLVVTGELFF; DNA: TGTACCTGCTGTTTAGCATGGGGGCGACTAGTTGTGACCGGGGAGCTGTTTTTT
D: NA; V: TRBV27; size: many; J: TRBJ1-1; CDR3: CASGWAGNTEAFF; DNA: TGTGCCAGCGGGTGGGCTGGGAACACTGAAGCTTTCTTT
D: TRBD2; V: TRBV20-1; size: few; J: TRBJ2-7; CDR3: CSAIRLAGGPYEQYF; DNA: TGCAGTGCTATCCGACTAGCGGGAGGGCCATACGAGCAGTACTTC
D: NA; V: TRBV20-1; size: few; J: TRBJ2-7; CDR3: CSARTSLSYEQYF; DNA: TGCAGTGCTAGAACGAGTCTCTCCTACGAGCAGTACTTC
D: NA; V: TRBV6-5; size: NA; J: TRBJ1-3; CDR3: CASSYVSGNTIYF; DNA: TGTGCCAGCAGTTATGTCTCTGGAAACACCATATATTTT
D: TRBD2; V: TRBV20-1; size: few; J: TRBJ2-1; CDR3: CSARGTSGPYNEQFF; DNA: TGCAGTGCTAGAGGGACTAGCGGTCCCTACAATGAGCAGTTCTTC
D: TRBD1; V: TRBV10-3; size: many; J: TRBJ1-2; CDR3: CAISESIFGQDGYTF; DNA: TGTGCCATCAGTGAGTCGATTTTCGGACAGGATGGCTACACCTTC
D: NA; V: TRBV7-8; size: NA; J: TRBJ2-5; CDR3: CASSPSHRGAVDGETQYF; DNA: TGTGCCAGCAGCCCATCGCACCGGGGGGCCGTCGATGGAGAGACCCAGTACTTC
D: TRBD2; V: TRBV6-5; size: many; J: TRBJ2-1; CDR3: CASSYRISGGYNEQFF; DNA: TGTGCCAGCAGTTACAGGATTAGCGGGGGGTACAATGAGCAGTTCTTC
D: NA; V: TRBV7-9; size: few; J: TRBJ1-1; CDR3: CASSFSAGWGTEAFF; DNA: TGTGCCAGCAGCTTTTCCGCAGGGTGGGGGACTGAAGCTTTCTTT
D: TRBD2; V: TRBV20-1; size: few; J: TRBJ2-3; CDR3: CSARDGTSGLQYF; DNA: TGCAGTGCTAGAGACGGGACTAGCGGGTTACAGTATTTT
D: NA; V: TRBV12-3/TRBV12-4; size: many; J: TRBJ2-7; CDR3: CATRLGSYEQYF; DNA: TGTGCCACCCGACTAGGCTCCTACGAGCAGTACTTC
D: TRBD1; V: TRBV5-1; size: many; J: TRBJ2-1; CDR3: CASNRRDSQQMKQFF; DNA: TGCGCCAGCAACCGACGGGACAGCCAACAAATGAAGCAGTTCTTC
D: NA; V: TRBV7-6; size: few; J: TRBJ2-5; CDR3: CASSLPETVQETQYF; DNA: TGTGCCAGCAGCCTCCCTGAGACAGTTCAAGAGACCCAGTACTTC
D: NA; V: TRBV29-1; size: many; J: TRBJ2-2; CDR3: CSVVFGIRSTGELFF; DNA: TGCAGCGTTGTTTTCGGAATTCGGAGTACCGGGGAGCTGTTTTTT
D: TRBD2; V: TRBV7-9; size: few; J: TRBJ2-1; CDR3: CASSGGPSSYNEQFF; DNA: TGTGCCAGCTCGGGGGGGCCTAGCTCCTACAATGAGCAGTTCTTC
D: NA; V: TRBV7-2; size: many; J: TRBJ2-3; CDR3: CASSLVVVALGGDTQYF; DNA: TGTGCCAGCAGCTTAGTGGTCGTGGCCCTCGGGGGAGATACGCAGTATTTT
D: NA; V: TRBV2; size: few; J: TRBJ1-5; CDR3: CASSATTGRNQPQHF; DNA: TGTGCCAGCAGCGCTACTACAGGACGCAATCAGCCCCAGCATTTT
D: NA; V: TRBV29-1; size: many; J: TRBJ1-1; CDR3: CSAGTWTDTEAFF; DNA: TGCAGCGCCGGGACCTGGACCGACACTGAAGCTTTCTTT
D: TRBD2; V: TRBV3-1; size: few; J: TRBJ2-1; CDR3: CASSQDFGTSGPGEQFF; DNA: TGTGCCAGCAGCCAAGATTTTGGGACTAGCGGTCCAGGTGAGCAGTTCTTC
D: NA; V: TRBV4-1; size: few; J: TRBJ1-1; CDR3: CASQIPGGLNTEAFF; DNA: TGCGCCAGCCAGATTCCCGGGGGCCTGAACACTGAAGCTTTCTTT
D: NA; V: TRBV9; size: NA; J: TRBJ1-1; CDR3: CASSPIREAFF; DNA: TGTGCCAGCAGCCCCATTAGAGAAGCTTTCTTT
D: TRBD2; V: TRBV3-1; size: few; J: TRBJ2-3; CDR3: CASSQAGLAGRYTQYF; DNA: TGTGCCAGCAGCCAAGCGGGACTAGCGGGTCGTTATACGCAGTATTTT
D: NA; V: TRBV21-1; size: few; J: TRBJ2-3; CDR3: CARDSTDTQYF; DNA: TGTGCCAGGGACTCTACAGATACGCAGTATTTT
D: NA; V: TRBV20-1; size: few; J: TRBJ2-4; CDR3: CSARDTGLGKNIQYF; DNA: TGCAGTGCTAGAGATACAGGGCTCGGCAAAAACATTCAGTACTTC
D: NA; V: TRBV7-7; size: NA; J: TRBJ2-5; CDR3: CASSSRLVPETQYF; DNA: TGTGCCAGCAGTTCCCGACTAGTCCCAGAGACCCAGTACTTC